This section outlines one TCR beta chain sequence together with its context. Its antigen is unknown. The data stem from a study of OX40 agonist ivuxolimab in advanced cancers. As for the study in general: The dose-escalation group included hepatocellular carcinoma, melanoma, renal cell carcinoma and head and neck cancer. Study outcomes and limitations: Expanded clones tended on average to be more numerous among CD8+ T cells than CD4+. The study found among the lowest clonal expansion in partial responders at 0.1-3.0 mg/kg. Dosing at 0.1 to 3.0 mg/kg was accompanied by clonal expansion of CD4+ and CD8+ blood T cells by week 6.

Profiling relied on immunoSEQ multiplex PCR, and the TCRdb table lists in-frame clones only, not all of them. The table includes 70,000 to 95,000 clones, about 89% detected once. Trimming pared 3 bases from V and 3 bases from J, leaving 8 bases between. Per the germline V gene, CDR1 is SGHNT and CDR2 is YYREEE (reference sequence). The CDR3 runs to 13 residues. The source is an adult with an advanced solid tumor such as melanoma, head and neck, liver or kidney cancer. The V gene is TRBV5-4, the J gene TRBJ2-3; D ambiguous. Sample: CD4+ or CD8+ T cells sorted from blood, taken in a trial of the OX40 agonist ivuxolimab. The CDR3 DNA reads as TGTGCCAGCAGCTCTGAAATGACAGATACGCAGTATTTT. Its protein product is CASSSEMTDTQYF.